This T cell receptor beta chain was retrieved from a study of blood T cell repertoires in COVID-19. In the study overall: From the United States, Italy and Spain came samples of acute and convalescent COVID-19. PBMCs, B-cell-depleted T cells, or T cells provided the cDNA or gDNA that made up the material.

The CDR3 spans 15 residues. Germline CDR1 PRHDT, CDR2 FYEKMQ (reference sequence). V shed 6 bases and J shed 6 bases, with 20 bases lying between them. Authors' methods: Amplifying reference gene primers gave estimates of nucleated cell counts. Produced via immunoSEQ multiplex PCR; TCRdb's table is partial and in-frame only. The D gene and trimming were derived from the DNA, and the V and J assignments and clone size from that table. The profile shows approximately 260,000 clones, 82% of them singletons. This chain connects TRBV13 to TRBJ1-1; the D gene is possibly TRBD1 (5 bases). Sequenced material: peripheral blood. The TCR was taken from an elderly woman with active or convalescent COVID-19. CDR3 loop: CASRAIGGVLAEAFF. The CDR3 bases are TGTGCCAGCAGGGCCATTGGGGGGGTTTTAGCTGAAGCTTTCTTT.